This is a list of T cell receptor beta chains from one sample in a study of T cell changes during pregnancy in multiple sclerosis. This table comes from immunoSEQ multiplex PCR, and its TCRdb copy is limited to in-frame clones, with some not included. The sample lists tens of thousands of clones, about 92% occurring once. Material: peripheral blood, obtained in the second trimester of pregnancy. Source of these receptors: a female donor in good health, enrolled as a control in a pregnancy study. CDR3s include the opening cysteine and the closing phenylalanine or tryptophan. D genes are given only for firm matches. The size entry is marked missing in some rows and otherwise reads once, few, many or a size class.

v_call	d_call	clone_size	j_call	cdr3_aa	cdr3_nt
TRBV7-2	.	.	TRBJ1-2	CASSQTGGGYTF	TGTGCCAGCAGTCAAACCGGGGGTGGCTACACCTTC
TRBV7-9	TRBD1	.	TRBJ1-2	CASSLDRGSYGYTF	TGTGCCAGCAGCTTGGACAGGGGGTCCTATGGCTACACCTTC
TRBV6-5	.	.	TRBJ1-5	CASRATPNVDQPQHF	TGTGCCAGCAGGGCGACTCCTAATGTTGATCAGCCCCAGCATTTT
TRBV4-1	TRBD1	.	TRBJ1-4	CASSFRQGEKLFF	TGCGCCAGCAGCTTTCGACAGGGGGAAAAACTGTTTTTT
TRBV7-2	TRBD1	.	TRBJ1-3	CASSAAGTGTGNTIYF	TGTGCCAGCAGCGCCGCTGGGACAGGGACTGGAAACACCATATATTTT
TRBV4-3	TRBD1	.	TRBJ1-4	CASSQELTGGNEKLFF	TGCGCCAGCAGCCAAGAGCTAACAGGGGGGAATGAAAAACTGTTTTTT
TRBV6-5	.	.	TRBJ2-5	CASRRTVQETQYF	TGTGCCAGCAGAAGGACAGTCCAAGAGACCCAGTACTTC
TRBV7-2	.	.	TRBJ1-2	CASSSRPTGDLYGYTF	TGTGCCAGCAGCTCCCGTCCCACGGGGGATCTCTATGGCTACACCTTC
TRBV4-1	TRBD2	.	TRBJ2-1	CASSQERMGRERGEQFF	TGCGCCAGCAGCCAAGAGAGGATGGGGCGGGAGAGGGGTGAGCAGTTCTTC
TRBV30	TRBD1	.	TRBJ1-4	CAWTTGGAEKLFF	TGTGCCTGGACAACAGGGGGCGCGGAAAAACTGTTTTTT
TRBV4-2	TRBD2	.	TRBJ2-3	CASSQGTSEHYRDTQYF	TGTGCCAGCAGCCAAGGGACTAGCGAACACTATCGGGATACGCAGTATTTT
TRBV18	.	.	TRBJ2-1	CASSPGEYNEQFF	TGTGCCAGCTCACCGGGAGAGTACAATGAGCAGTTCTTC
TRBV4-1	.	.	TRBJ1-5	CASSLSAGVLGGNQPQHF	TGCGCCAGCAGCCTAAGTGCGGGGGTCTTAGGTGGCAATCAGCCCCAGCATTTT
TRBV6-1	TRBD1	once	TRBJ1-5	CASSEEEGAQWPQHF	TGTGCCAGCAGTGAAGAAGAGGGGGCCCAATGGCCCCAGCATTTT
TRBV21-1	.	.	TRBJ2-1	CASSKASGRNEQFF	TGTGCCAGCAGCAAAGCTAGCGGGAGGAATGAGCAGTTCTTC
TRBV6-1	.	.	TRBJ2-6	CASSESVPGANVLTF	TGTGCCAGCAGTGAAAGCGTCCCTGGGGCCAACGTCCTGACTTTC
TRBV19	.	.	TRBJ1-5	CASSLTYGNQPQHF	TGTGCCAGTAGTTTGACTTATGGCAATCAGCCCCAGCATTTT
TRBV5-1	.	.	TRBJ1-1	CASSPGNTEAFF	TGCGCCAGCAGCCCAGGGAACACTGAAGCTTTCTTT
TRBV19	.	.	TRBJ1-5	CASSGGGWAGGQPQHF	TGTGCCAGTAGCGGAGGAGGGTGGGCAGGCGGGCAGCCCCAGCATTTT
TRBV4-1	TRBD2	.	TRBJ2-1	CASSRGAVAGGYNEQFF	TGCGCCAGCAGCCGAGGTGCGGTAGCGGGAGGATACAATGAGCAGTTCTTC
TRBV5-4	TRBD1	.	TRBJ2-2	CASSGTGGNTGELFF	TGTGCCAGCAGCGGGACAGGGGGGAACACCGGGGAGCTGTTTTTT
TRBV7-8	.	.	TRBJ2-6	CASSLRGGGGRGANVLTF	TGTGCCAGCAGCTTAAGGGGAGGGGGGGGGCGAGGGGCCAACGTCCTGACTTTC
TRBV2	.	.	TRBJ1-1	CASNLVNTEAFF	TGTGCCAGCAATCTTGTGAACACTGAAGCTTTCTTT
TRBV4-3	TRBD2	.	TRBJ2-5	CASSQSSGSIIETQYF	TGCGCCAGCAGCCAGTCTAGCGGGAGCATCATTGAGACCCAGTACTTC
TRBV4-3	.	.	TRBJ2-1	CASSQVGGVGYNEQFF	TGCGCCAGCAGCCAAGTTGGAGGAGTTGGCTACAATGAGCAGTTCTTC
TRBV6-5	.	.	TRBJ1-1	CATGQLDTEAFF	TGTGCCACCGGACAGTTGGACACTGAAGCTTTCTTT
TRBV19	.	.	TRBJ2-7	CASKWRGYEQYF	TGTGCCAGTAAGTGGCGGGGCTACGAGCAGTACTTC
TRBV27	.	.	TRBJ1-5	CASSLWGLPGEDQPQHF	TGTGCCAGCAGTTTATGGGGCCTCCCGGGGGAGGATCAGCCCCAGCATTTT